This record concerns one TCR beta chain sequence. Its antigen is unidentified. These data originate in a study of cytomegalovirus exposure and HLA in healthy donors. Study-level points and caveats: An analysis done earlier found most TCR beta V segments productive about 87% or about 30% of the time. In a later analysis, CMV-associated beta chains were mostly HLA-associated, it appeared. The likely origin of a cluster of highly shared sequence variants was a sequencing artifact.

PCR used 60 Vbeta primers and 13 Jbeta primers. TCRdb's table, derived via immunoSEQ multiplex PCR, lists solely in-frame clones and lacks some. There are about 110,000 clones in the sample, with 3.5% to 4.5% held by the top ten. Donors consisted of healthy bone marrow donors. This CDR3 region has 15 residues. V was shortened by 0 bases and J by 3 bases, with 11 bases between the two germline ends. Germline V gives CDR1 LGHNA, CDR2 YSLEER. The chain recombines TRBV4-3 with TRBJ1-1; no clear D. Sequenced input: PBMCs. This sequence originates from a man under 40 in good health and CMV-seronegative. CDR3 region: CASSQDFGSDTEAFF. The CDR3 bases are TGCGCCAGCAGCCAAGATTTCGGGTCGGACACTGAAGCTTTCTTT.